This paragraph reports one TCR beta chain. CDR1 is PRHDT and CDR2 is FYEKMQ in the germline V gene (reference sequence). J gave up 1 base and V 5 bases, and 4 bases lay outside the gene matches. CDR3 length equals 14 residues. Using immunoSEQ multiplex PCR, the repertoire was profiled, and TCRdb retains in-frame clones only, with some absent. The table records approximately 230,000 clones, about nine tenths of them present only once. The data were obtained in a study of blood T cell repertoires in COVID-19. The TCR originated in a man aged 40-50 years who had recovered from COVID-19. Sequences were obtained from PBMCs or T cells enriched from blood (not recorded which). The rearrangement uses TRBV13 and TRBJ1-2; 7 bases agree with TRBD1. The CDR3 here is CASSNRGLNYGYTF. In DNA form, the CDR3 reads TGTGCCAGCAGCAATAGGGGGCTTAACTATGGCTACACCTTC.